This section outlines one T cell receptor beta chain sequence together with its context. As yet, its antigen is unknown. This specimen belongs to a study of cytomegalovirus exposure and HLA in healthy donors. Study-wide results and caveats: Earlier results showed most TCR beta V segments being productive about 90% or about 30% of the time.

Germline assignment: CDR1 KGHSH and CDR2 LQKENI. This CDR3 region has 16 residues. The V end lost 5 bases, the J end lost 6 bases, and 19 bases lay between the germline ends. 60 Vbeta and 13 Jbeta primers were used in PCR. Sequencing used immunoSEQ multiplex PCR; TCRdb keeps in-frame clones, though not all of them. This table holds some 120,000 clones. The chain employs TRBV18 and TRBJ1-4, with D possibly being TRBD1 (5 bases). Input material: PBMCs. This TCR was sampled from a man in his forties or fifties in good health and CMV-seropositive. CDR3 nucleotide sequence: TGTGCCAGCTCATCGACCAAGGGCAGGGTCGATGAAAAACTGTTTTTT. Protein sequence: CASSSTKGRVDEKLFF.